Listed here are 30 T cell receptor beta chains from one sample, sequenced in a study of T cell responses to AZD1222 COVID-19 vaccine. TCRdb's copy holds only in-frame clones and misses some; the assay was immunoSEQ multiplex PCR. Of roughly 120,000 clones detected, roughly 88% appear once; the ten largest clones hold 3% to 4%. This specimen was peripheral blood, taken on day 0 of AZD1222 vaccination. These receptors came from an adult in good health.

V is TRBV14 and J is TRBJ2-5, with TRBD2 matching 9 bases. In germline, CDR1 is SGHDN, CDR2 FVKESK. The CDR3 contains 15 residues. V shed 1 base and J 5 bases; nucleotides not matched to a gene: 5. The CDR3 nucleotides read TGTGCCAGCAGCCAAGCCGGGACTAGCTGGGAGACCCAGTACTTC. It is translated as CASSQAGTSWETQYF.

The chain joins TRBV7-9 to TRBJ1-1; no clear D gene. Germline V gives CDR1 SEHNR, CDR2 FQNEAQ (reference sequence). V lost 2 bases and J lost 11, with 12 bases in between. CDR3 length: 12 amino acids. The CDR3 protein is CASSLKAGVAFF. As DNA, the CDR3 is TGTGCCAGCAGCTTAAAAGCGGGAGTGGCTTTCTTT.

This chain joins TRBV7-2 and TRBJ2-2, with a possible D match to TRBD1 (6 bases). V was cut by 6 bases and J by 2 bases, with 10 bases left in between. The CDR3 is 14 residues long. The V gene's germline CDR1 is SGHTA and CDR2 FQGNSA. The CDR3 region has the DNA TGTGCCAGCAGGTCCGGGACAAACACCGGGGAGCTGTTTTTT. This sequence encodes CASRSGTNTGELFF.

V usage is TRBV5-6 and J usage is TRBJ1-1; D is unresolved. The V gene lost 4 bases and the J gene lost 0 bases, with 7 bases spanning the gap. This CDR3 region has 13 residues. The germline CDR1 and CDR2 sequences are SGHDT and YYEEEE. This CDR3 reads CASSHSMNTEAFF. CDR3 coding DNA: TGTGCCAGCAGCCATTCAATGAACACTGAAGCTTTCTTT. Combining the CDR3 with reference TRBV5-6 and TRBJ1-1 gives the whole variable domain DAGVTQSPTHLIKTRGQQVTLRCSPKSGHDTVSWYQQALGQGPQFIFQYYEEEERQRGNFPDRFSGHQFPNYSSELNVNALLLGDSALYLCASSHSMNTEAFFGQGTRLTVV.

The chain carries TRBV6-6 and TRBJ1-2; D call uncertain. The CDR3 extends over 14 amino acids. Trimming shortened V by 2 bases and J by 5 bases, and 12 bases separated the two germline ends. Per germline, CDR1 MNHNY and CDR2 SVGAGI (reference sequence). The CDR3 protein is CASSYPDGLYGYTF. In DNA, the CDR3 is TGTGCCAGCAGTTACCCGGACGGGTTATATGGCTACACCTTC.

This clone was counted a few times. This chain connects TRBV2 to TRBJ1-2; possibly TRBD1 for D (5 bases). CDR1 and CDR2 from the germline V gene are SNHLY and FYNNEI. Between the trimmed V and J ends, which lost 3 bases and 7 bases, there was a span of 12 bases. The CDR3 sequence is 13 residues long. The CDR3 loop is CASSDQGFRGYTF. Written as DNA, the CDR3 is TGTGCCAGCAGTGACCAGGGTTTTCGTGGCTACACCTTC.

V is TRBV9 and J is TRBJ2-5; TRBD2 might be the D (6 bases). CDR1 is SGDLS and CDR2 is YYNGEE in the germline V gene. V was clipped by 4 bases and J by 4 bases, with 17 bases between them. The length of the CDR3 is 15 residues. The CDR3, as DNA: TGTGCCAGCAGCCATGGGAGCGGGCGGGGAGAGACCCAGTACTTC. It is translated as CASSHGSGRGETQYF.

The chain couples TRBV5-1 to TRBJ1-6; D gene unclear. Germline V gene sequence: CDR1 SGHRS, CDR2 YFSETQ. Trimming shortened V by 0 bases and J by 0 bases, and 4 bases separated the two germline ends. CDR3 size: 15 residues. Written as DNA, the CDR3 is TGCGCCAGCAGCTTGGCCAGCTCCTATAATTCACCCCTCCACTTT. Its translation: CASSLASSYNSPLHF. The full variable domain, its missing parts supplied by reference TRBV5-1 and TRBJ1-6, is KAGVTQTPRYLIKTRGQQVTLSCSPISGHRSVSWYQQTPGQGLQFLFEYFSETQRNKGNFPGRFSGRQFSNSRSEMNVSTLELGDSALYLCASSLASSYNSPLHFGNGTRLTVT.

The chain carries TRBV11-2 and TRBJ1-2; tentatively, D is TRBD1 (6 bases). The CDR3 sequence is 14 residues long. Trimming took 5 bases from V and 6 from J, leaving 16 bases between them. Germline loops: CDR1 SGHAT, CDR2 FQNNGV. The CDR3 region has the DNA TGTGCCAGCAGCCCCTTTGGGCAGGGGCATGGCTACACCTTC. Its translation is CASSPFGQGHGYTF. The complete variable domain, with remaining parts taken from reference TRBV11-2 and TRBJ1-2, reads EAGVAQSPRYKIIEKRQSVAFWCNPISGHATLYWYQQILGQGPKLLIQFQNNGVVDDSQLPKDRFSAERLKGVDSTLKIQPAKLEDSAVYLCASSPFGQGHGYTFGSGTRLTVV.

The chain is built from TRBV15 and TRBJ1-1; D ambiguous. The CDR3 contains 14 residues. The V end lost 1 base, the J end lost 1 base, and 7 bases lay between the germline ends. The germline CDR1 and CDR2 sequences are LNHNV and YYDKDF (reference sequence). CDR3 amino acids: CATSRGGENTEAFF. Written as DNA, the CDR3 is TGTGCCACCAGCAGAGGCGGTGAGAACACTGAAGCTTTCTTT.

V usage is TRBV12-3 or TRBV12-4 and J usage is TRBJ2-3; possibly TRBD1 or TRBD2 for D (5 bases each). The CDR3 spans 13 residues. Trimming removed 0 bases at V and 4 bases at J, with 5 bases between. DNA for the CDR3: TGTGCCAGCAGTTTAGCGGGGGCAGATACGCAGTATTTT. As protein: CASSLAGADTQYF.

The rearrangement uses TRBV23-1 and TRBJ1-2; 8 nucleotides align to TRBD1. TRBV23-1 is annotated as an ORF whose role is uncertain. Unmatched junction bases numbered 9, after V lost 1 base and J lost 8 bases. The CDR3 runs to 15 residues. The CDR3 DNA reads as TGCGCCAGCAGTCAATTCAGGGGGCACTTCGGCGGCTACACCTTC. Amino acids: CASSQFRGHFGGYTF.

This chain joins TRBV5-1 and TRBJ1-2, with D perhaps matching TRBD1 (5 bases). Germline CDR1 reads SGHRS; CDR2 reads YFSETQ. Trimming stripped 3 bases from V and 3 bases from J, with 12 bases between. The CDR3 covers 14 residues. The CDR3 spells CASSSGGKDYGYTF. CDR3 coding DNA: TGCGCCAGCAGCTCGGGGGGAAAGGACTATGGCTACACCTTC.

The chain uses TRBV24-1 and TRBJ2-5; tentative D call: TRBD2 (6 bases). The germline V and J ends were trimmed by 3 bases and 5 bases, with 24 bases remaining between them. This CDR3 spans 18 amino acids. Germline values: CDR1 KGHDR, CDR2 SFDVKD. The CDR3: CATSDPRDREKGIETQYF. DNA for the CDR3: TGTGCCACCAGTGATCCTCGGGACCGGGAGAAGGGAATCGAGACCCAGTACTTC.

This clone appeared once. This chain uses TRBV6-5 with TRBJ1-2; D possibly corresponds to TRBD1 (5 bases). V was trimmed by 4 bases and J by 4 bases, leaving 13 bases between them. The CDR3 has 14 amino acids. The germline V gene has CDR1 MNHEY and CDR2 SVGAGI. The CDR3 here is CASSSYDSIYGYTF. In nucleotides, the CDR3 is TGTGCCAGCAGTTCCTACGACAGCATCTATGGCTACACCTTC.

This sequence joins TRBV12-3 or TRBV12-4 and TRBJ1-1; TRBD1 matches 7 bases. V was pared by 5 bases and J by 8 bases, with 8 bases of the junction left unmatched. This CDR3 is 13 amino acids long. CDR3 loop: CASSKTGQAEAFF. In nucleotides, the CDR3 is TGTGCCAGCAGTAAGACTGGACAGGCCGAAGCTTTCTTT.

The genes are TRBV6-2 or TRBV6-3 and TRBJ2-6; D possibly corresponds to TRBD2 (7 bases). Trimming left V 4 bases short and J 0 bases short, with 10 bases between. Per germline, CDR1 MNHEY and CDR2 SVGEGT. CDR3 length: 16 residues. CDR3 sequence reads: CASSWRGGSGANVLTF. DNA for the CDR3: TGTGCCAGCAGTTGGAGGGGGGGCTCTGGGGCCAACGTCCTGACTTTC.

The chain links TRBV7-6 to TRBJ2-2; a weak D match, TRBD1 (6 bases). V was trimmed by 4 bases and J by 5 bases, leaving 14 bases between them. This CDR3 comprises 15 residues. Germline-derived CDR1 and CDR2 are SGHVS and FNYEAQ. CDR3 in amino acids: CASSSGQSLTGELFF. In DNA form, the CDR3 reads TGTGCCAGCAGCTCCGGACAGTCCCTTACCGGGGAGCTGTTTTTT.

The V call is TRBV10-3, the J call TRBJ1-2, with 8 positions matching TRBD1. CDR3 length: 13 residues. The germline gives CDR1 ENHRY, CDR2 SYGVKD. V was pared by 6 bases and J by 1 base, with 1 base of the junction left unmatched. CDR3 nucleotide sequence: TGTGCCATCAGAGGACAGGGTAACTATGGCTACACCTTC. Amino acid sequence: CAIRGQGNYGYTF.

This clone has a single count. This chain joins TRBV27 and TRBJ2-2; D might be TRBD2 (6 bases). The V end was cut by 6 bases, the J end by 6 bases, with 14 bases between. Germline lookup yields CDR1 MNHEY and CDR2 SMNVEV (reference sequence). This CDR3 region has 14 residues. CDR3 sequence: CASSPGLGAGELFF. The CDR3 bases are TGTGCCAGCAGCCCGGGACTTGGTGCCGGGGAGCTGTTTTTT.

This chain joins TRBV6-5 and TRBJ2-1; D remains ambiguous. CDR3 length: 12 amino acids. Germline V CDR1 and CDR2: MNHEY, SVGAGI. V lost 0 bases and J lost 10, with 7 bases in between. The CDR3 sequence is CASSYSGGEQFF. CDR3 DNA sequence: TGTGCCAGCAGTTACTCGGGTGGGGAGCAGTTCTTC.

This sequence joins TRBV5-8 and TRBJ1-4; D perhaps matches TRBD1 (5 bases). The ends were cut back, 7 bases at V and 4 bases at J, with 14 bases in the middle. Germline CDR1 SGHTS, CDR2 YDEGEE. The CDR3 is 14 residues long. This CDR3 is CASSIGEFNEKLFF. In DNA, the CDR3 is TGTGCCAGCTCGATAGGGGAGTTTAATGAAAAACTGTTTTTT.

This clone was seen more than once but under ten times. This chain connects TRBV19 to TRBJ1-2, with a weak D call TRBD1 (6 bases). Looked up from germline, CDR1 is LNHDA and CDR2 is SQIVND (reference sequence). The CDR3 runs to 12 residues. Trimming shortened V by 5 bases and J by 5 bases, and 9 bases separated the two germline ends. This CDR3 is CASSLDRYGYTF. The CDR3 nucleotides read TGTGCCAGTAGTCTCGACAGGTATGGCTACACCTTC.

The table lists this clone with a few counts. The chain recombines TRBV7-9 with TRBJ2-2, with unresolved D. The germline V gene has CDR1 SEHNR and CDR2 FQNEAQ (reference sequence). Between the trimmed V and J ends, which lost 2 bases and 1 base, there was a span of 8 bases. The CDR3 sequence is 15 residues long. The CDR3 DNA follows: TGTGCCAGCAGCTTAATGGTAGGGAACACCGGGGAGCTGTTTTTT. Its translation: CASSLMVGNTGELFF.

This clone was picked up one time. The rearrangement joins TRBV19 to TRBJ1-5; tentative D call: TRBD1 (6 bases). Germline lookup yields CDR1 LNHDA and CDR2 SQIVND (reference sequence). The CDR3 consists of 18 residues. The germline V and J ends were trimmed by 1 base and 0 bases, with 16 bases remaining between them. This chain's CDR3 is CASSIGFRGRNSNQPQHF. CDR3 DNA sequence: TGTGCCAGTAGTATAGGGTTCAGGGGTCGGAATAGCAATCAGCCCCAGCATTTT. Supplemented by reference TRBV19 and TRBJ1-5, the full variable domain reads DGGITQSPKYLFRKEGQNVTLSCEQNLNHDAMYWYRQDPGQGLRLIYYSQIVNDFQKGDIAEGYSVSREKKESFPLTVTSAQKNPTAFYLCASSIGFRGRNSNQPQHFGDGTRLSIL.

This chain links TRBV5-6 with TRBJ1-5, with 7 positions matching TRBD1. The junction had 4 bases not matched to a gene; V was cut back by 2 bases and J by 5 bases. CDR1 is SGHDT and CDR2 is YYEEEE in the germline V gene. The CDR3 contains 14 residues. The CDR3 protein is CASSLAGGDQPQHF. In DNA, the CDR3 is TGTGCCAGCAGCTTAGCAGGGGGGGATCAGCCCCAGCATTTT.

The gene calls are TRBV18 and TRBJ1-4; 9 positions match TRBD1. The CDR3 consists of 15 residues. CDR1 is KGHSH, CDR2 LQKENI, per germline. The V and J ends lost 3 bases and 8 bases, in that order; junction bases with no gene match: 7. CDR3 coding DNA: TGTGCCAGCTCACCTACCGGGACAGGGAACGAAAAACTGTTTTTT. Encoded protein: CASSPTGTGNEKLFF.

The CDR3 loop reads CAIRGTLDRSGGELFF. Written as DNA, the CDR3 is TGTGCCATCAGGGGGACCTTGGACAGGTCTGGCGGGGAGCTGTTTTTT. The genes are TRBV10-3 and TRBJ2-2, with TRBD1 identical over 7 bases. This CDR3 is 16 amino acids long. Germline V gene lookup returns CDR1 ENHRY and CDR2 SYGVKD. The J segment lost 7 bases and the V segment lost 6 bases, leaving 14 bases of the junction unmatched.

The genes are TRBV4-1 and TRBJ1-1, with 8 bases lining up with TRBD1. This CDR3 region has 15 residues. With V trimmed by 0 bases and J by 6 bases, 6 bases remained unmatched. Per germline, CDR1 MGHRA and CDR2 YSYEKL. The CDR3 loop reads CASSQERQGASEAFF. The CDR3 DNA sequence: TGCGCCAGCAGCCAAGAGAGGCAGGGGGCGTCTGAAGCTTTCTTT.

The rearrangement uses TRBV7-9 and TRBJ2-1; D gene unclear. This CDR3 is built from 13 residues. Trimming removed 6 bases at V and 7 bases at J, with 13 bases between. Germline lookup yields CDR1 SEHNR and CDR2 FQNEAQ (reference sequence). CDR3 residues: CASSSLLGNEQFF. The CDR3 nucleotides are TGTGCCAGCAGTTCCCTCTTAGGGAATGAGCAGTTCTTC.